The 12 T cell receptor beta chains presented below share a single source sample, sequenced in a study of Ad26.COV2.S vaccination and SARS-CoV-2 variants. Treatment noted: about 20 received Ad26.COV2.S at low or high dose, single or two shots; 5 received placebo; per-sample allocation not given. Sampling was performed 63 days after the first vaccine or placebo injection. Method: immunoSEQ multiplex PCR; TCRdb's copy keeps in-frame clones and lacks some. This table holds 350,000 to 500,000 clones, around 90% found once. The material was peripheral blood, obtained in a trial of Ad26.COV2.S vaccine versus placebo. The origin of the receptors is a person between 18 and 60 years old who received the Ad26.COV2.S COVID-19 vaccine or a placebo.

The DNA of the CDR3 is TGCAGCGTTGAAGTTGCAGGTATTCACACTGAAGCTTTCTTT. Translating it yields CSVEVAGIHTEAFF. The chain uses TRBV29-1 and TRBJ1-1; D call uncertain. CDR1 is SQVTM and CDR2 is ANQGSEA in the germline V gene. CDR3 length: 14 amino acids. Trimming left V 1 base short and J 3 bases short, with 12 bases between.

This clone occurred once. The V call is TRBV11-2, the J call TRBJ2-1; TRBD2 agrees at 11 bases. The length of the CDR3 is 16 residues. In germline, CDR1 is SGHAT, CDR2 FQNNGV. Trimming at V came to 2 bases and at J to 4 bases, leaving 4 bases not matched to a gene. The CDR3, as DNA: TGTGCCAGCAGCTTATCACTAGCGGGAGAGTACAATGAGCAGTTCTTC. Translated: CASSLSLAGEYNEQFF.

This chain joins TRBV18 and TRBJ2-2; maybe TRBD2 (6 bases). V was clipped by 3 bases and J by 4 bases, with 18 bases between them. Germline CDR1 and CDR2: KGHSH and LQKENI. CDR3 size: 17 residues. CDR3 protein: CASSPGGRSRTTGELFF. Here the CDR3 DNA reads TGTGCCAGCTCACCGGGAGGAAGGTCGAGAACCACCGGGGAGCTGTTTTTT.

The rearrangement links TRBV7-8 to TRBJ2-1; TRBD2 agrees at 7 bases. V lost 1 base, J lost 0 bases, and 6 bases stayed unmatched. The CDR3 has 17 residues. CDR1 and CDR2 from the germline V gene are SGHVS and FQNEAQ. As DNA, the CDR3 is TGTGCCAGCAGCTTAGTGGGGGGGAAGAGCTCCTACAATGAGCAGTTCTTC. This gives the protein CASSLVGGKSSYNEQFF.

The chain recombines TRBV30 with TRBJ1-5; D gene ambiguous. Germline-derived CDR1 and CDR2 are GTSNPN and SVGIG (reference sequence). The germline V and J ends were trimmed by 1 base and 7 bases, with 11 bases remaining between them. The CDR3 runs 13 residues. CDR3: CAWSGMESQPQHF. CDR3 nucleotide sequence: TGTGCCTGGAGTGGCATGGAAAGCCAGCCCCAGCATTTT.

This rearrangement joins TRBV27 to TRBJ2-6; tentatively, D is TRBD2 (5 bases). Trimming took off 1 base at V and 2 bases at J, with 9 bases between the two ends. The CDR3 length is 16 residues. CDR1 and CDR2 from the germline V gene are MNHEY and SMNVEV (reference sequence). CDR3 nucleotides: TGTGCCAGCAGTTTATACGGGAAGGCTGGGGCCAACGTCCTGACTTTC. The encoded protein is CASSLYGKAGANVLTF.

The chain has TRBV19 and TRBJ2-7; 11 bases fit TRBD2. The V and J ends lost 4 bases and 3 bases, in that order; junction bases with no gene match: 11. Germline V CDR1 and CDR2: LNHDA, SQIVND (reference sequence). This CDR3 is built from 17 residues. The CDR3 protein is CASSTTGTSGIDYEQYF. The CDR3 DNA is TGTGCCAGTAGTACGACCGGGACTAGCGGTATAGACTACGAGCAGTACTTC.

The chain links TRBV7-2 to TRBJ1-1, with TRBD1 as a possible D gene (5 bases). Germline loops: CDR1 SGHTA, CDR2 FQGNSA. The ends were cut back, 3 bases at V and 4 bases at J, with 12 bases in the middle. The CDR3 runs to 14 residues. CDR3 loop: CASSFFQGGTEAFF. As DNA, the CDR3 is TGTGCCAGCAGCTTTTTTCAGGGAGGCACTGAAGCTTTCTTT.

This chain connects TRBV19 to TRBJ1-1; D may be TRBD1 (6 bases). The CDR3 is 16 residues long. Germline V gene lookup returns CDR1 LNHDA and CDR2 SQIVND (reference sequence). V lost 8 bases, J lost 5 bases, and 24 bases lay in between. This CDR3 is CASSLLSQGLGTEAFF. The DNA of the CDR3 is TGTGCCAGTTCCCTACTTTCGCAGGGGCTGGGTACTGAAGCTTTCTTT.

The chain carries TRBV7-8 and TRBJ1-2; 7 bases fit TRBD1. Germline V gene lookup returns CDR1 SGHVS and CDR2 FQNEAQ. The V and J ends lost 5 bases and 4 bases, in that order; junction bases with no gene match: 10. The CDR3 runs to 15 residues. CDR3 nucleotides: TGTGCCAGCAGCCAGACGACAGGGCTGGGCTATGGCTACACCTTC. Its translation: CASSQTTGLGYGYTF.

The chain combines TRBV4-1 with TRBJ1-5; perhaps TRBD1 as D (5 bases). The CDR3 loop spans 14 amino acids. CDR1 and CDR2 (germline): MGHRA, YSYEKL. The V and J ends lost 4 bases and 5 bases respectively, with 12 bases between them. The CDR3 here is CASSPLWGYQPQHF. CDR3 DNA sequence: TGCGCCAGCAGCCCCCTTTGGGGGTATCAGCCCCAGCATTTT.

A remark on this clone: The same CDR3 can be traced to other DNA sequences in this sample. The V and J genes are TRBV7-2 and TRBJ1-1; D is uncertain. The CDR3 spans 14 residues. The V end was cut by 0 bases, the J end by 2 bases, with 7 bases between. The germline CDR1 and CDR2 sequences are SGHTA and FQGNSA. CDR3 nucleotide sequence: TGTGCCAGCAGCTTAGCAGGGCCCAACACTGAAGCTTTCTTT. Translation gives CASSLAGPNTEAFF. Complete variable domain (other parts from reference TRBV7-2 and TRBJ1-1): GAGVSQSPSNKVTEKGKDVELRCDPISGHTALYWYRQSLGQGLEFLIYFQGNSAPDKSGLPSDRFSAERTGGSVSTLTIQRTQQEDSAVYLCASSLAGPNTEAFFGQGTRLTVV.